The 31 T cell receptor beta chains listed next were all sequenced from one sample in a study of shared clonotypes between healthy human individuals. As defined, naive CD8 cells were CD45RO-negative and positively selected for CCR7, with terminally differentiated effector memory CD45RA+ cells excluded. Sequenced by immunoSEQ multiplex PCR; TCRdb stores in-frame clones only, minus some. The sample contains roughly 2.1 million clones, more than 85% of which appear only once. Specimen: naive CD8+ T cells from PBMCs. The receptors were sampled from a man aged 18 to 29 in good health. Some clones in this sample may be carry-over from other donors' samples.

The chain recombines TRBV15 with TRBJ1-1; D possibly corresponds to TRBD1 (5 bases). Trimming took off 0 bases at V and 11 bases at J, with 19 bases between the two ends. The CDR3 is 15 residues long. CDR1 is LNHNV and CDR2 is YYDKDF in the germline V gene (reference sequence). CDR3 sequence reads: CATSRDGGSGRSAFF. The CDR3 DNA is TGTGCCACCAGCAGAGATGGGGGGTCGGGCCGCTCCGCTTTCTTT.

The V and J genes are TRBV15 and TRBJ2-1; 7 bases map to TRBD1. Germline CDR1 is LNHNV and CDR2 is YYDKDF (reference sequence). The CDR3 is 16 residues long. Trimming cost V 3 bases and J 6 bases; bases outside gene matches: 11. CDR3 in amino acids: CATSRTGNIIINEQFF. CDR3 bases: TGTGCCACCAGCAGGACAGGGAATATTATTATCAATGAGCAGTTCTTC.

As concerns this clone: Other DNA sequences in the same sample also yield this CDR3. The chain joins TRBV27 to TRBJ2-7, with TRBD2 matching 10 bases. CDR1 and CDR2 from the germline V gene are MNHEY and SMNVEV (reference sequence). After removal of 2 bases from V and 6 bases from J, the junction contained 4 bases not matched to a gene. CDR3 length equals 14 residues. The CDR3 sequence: CASSLLAGASEQYF. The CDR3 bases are TGTGCCAGCAGTTTACTAGCGGGAGCAAGCGAGCAGTACTTC.

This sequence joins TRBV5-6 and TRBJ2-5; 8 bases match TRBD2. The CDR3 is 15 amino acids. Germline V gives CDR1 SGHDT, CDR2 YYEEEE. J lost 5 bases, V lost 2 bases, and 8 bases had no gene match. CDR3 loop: CASSFGTGGEETQYF. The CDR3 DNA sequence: TGTGCCAGCAGCTTTGGGACGGGAGGGGAGGAGACCCAGTACTTC.

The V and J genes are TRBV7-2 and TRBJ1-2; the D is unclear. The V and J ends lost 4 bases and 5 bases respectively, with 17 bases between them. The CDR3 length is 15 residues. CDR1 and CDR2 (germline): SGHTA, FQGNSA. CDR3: CASSSHSGSSYGYTF. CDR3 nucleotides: TGTGCCAGCAGCTCACATTCCGGGTCCTCTTATGGCTACACCTTC.

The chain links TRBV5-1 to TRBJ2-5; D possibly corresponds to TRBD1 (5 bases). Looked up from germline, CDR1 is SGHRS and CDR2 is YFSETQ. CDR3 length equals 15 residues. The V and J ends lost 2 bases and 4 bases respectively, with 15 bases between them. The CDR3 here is CASSFGDSSRETQYF. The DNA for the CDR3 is TGCGCCAGCAGCTTTGGCGACAGTAGTCGAGAGACCCAGTACTTC.

CDR3 nucleotides: TGCGCCAGCAGCGGTCAGACGAACACCGGGGAGCTGTTTTTT. Translation gives CASSGQTNTGELFF. This sequence joins TRBV4-1 and TRBJ2-2; unclear D gene. Germline V gene data show CDR1 as MGHRA and CDR2 as YSYEKL. The CDR3 loop spans 14 amino acids. Between the trimmed V and J ends, which lost 5 bases and 0 bases, there was a span of 7 bases.

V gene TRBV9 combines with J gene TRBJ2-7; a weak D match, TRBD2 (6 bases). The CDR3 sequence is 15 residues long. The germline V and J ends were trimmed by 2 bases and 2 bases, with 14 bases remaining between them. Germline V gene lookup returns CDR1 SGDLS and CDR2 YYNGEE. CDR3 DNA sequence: TGTGCCAGCAGCGTGAGAGCGGGTTTCCCCTACGAGCAGTACTTC. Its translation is CASSVRAGFPYEQYF.

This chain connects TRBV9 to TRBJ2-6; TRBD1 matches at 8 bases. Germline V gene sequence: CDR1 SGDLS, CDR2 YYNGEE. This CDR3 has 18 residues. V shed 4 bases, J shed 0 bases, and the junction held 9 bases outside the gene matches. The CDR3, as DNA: TGTGCCAGCAGCACCCGGGACAGGCAACGCTCTGGGGCCAACGTCCTGACTTTC. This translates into CASSTRDRQRSGANVLTF.

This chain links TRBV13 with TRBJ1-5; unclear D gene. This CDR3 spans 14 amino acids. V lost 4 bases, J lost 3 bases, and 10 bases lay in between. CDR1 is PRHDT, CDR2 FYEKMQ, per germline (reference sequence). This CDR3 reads CASSSQQNNQPQHF. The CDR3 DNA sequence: TGTGCCAGCAGCTCCCAACAAAACAATCAGCCCCAGCATTTT.

The CDR3 DNA is TGTGCCGTTTGGGGGAGGGGTTTCTATTCGGACCGCAACAATGAGCAGTTCTTC. It codes for CAVWGRGFYSDRNNEQFF. This chain connects TRBV2 to TRBJ2-1, with TRBD2 identical over 7 bases. Unmatched junction bases numbered 24, after V lost 11 bases and J lost 5 bases. The CDR3 loop spans 18 amino acids. Germline V gene lookup returns CDR1 SNHLY and CDR2 FYNNEI.

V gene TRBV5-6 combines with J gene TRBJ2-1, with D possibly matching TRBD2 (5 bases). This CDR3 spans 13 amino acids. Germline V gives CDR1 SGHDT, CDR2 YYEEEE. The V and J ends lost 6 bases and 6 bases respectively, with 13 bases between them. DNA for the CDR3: TGTGCCAGCAACGGGGAGACTGGCAATGAGCAGTTCTTC. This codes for CASNGETGNEQFF.

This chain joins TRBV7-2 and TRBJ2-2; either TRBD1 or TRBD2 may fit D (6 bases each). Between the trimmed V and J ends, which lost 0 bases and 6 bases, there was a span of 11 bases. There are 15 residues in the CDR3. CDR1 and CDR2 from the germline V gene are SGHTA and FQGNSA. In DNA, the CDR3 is TGTGCCAGCAGCTTAGCACCCCGGGGGCCCGGGGAGCTGTTTTTT. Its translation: CASSLAPRGPGELFF.

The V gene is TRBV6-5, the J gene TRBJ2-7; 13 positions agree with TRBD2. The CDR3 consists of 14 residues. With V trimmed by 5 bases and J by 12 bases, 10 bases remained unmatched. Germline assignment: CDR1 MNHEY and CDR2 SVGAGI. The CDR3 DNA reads TGTGCCAGCAGTCCCGAAGGACTAGCGGGGGAGGGGTACTTC. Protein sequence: CASSPEGLAGEGYF.

The CDR3 loop is CASSFVGTEETQYF. Written as DNA, the CDR3 is TGTGCCAGCAGTTTCGTAGGTACAGAAGAGACCCAGTACTTC. This chain links TRBV27 with TRBJ2-5; D call uncertain. The V gene lost 3 bases and the J gene lost 3 bases, with 11 bases spanning the gap. The CDR3 has 14 amino acids. Germline CDR1 reads MNHEY; CDR2 reads SMNVEV (reference sequence).

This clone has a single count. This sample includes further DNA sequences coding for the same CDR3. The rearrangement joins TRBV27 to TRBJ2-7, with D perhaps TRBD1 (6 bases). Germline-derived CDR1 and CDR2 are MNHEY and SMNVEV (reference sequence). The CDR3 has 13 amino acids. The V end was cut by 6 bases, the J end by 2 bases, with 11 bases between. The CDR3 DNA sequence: TGTGCCAGCAGCCACGGACAGACCTACGAGCAGTACTTC. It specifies CASSHGQTYEQYF.

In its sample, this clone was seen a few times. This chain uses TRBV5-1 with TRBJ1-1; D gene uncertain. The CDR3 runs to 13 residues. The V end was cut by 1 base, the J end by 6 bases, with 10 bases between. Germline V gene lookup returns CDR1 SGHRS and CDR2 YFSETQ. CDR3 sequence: CASSLYGSPEAFF. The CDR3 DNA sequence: TGCGCCAGCAGCTTGTATGGCAGTCCTGAAGCTTTCTTT.

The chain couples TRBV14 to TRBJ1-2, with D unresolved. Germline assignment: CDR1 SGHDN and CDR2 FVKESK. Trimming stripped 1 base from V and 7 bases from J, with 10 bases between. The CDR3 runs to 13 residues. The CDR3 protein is CASSQVGSLGYTF. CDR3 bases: TGTGCCAGCAGCCAAGTCGGGTCGCTTGGCTACACCTTC.

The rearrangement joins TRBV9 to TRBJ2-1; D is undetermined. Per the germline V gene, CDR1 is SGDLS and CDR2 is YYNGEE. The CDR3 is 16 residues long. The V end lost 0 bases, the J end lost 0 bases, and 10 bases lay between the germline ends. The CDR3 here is CASSVEGRPSYNEQFF. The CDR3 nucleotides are TGTGCCAGCAGCGTAGAAGGCAGGCCCTCCTACAATGAGCAGTTCTTC.

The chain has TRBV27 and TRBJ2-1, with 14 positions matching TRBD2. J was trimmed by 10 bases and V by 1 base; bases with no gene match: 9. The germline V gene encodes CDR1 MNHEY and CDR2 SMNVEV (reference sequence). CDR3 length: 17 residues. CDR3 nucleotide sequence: TGTGCCAGCAGTTTATTGAGACTAGCGGGAGGGCCGGGAGAGCAGTTCTTC. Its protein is CASSLLRLAGGPGEQFF.

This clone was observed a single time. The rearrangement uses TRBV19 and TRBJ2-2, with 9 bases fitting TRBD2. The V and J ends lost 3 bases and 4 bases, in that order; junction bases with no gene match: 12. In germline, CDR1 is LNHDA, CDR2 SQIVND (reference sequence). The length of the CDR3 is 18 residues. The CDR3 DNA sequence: TGTGCCAGTAGTATTAGGGGCCCGGGACTAGCTCCCACCGGGGAGCTGTTTTTT. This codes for CASSIRGPGLAPTGELFF.

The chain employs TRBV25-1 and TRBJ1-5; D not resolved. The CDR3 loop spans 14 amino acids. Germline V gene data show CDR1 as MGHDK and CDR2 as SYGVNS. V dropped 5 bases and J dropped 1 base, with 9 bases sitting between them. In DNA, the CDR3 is TGTGCCAGCAGTCACAGTCCGAGCAATCAGCCCCAGCATTTT. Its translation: CASSHSPSNQPQHF.

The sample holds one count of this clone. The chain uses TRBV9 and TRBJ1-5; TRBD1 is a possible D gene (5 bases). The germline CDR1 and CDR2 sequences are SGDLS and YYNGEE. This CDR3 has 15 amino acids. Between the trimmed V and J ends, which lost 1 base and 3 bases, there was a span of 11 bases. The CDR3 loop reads CASSVSGGVNQPQHF. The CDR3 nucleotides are TGTGCCAGCAGCGTATCTGGGGGGGTCAATCAGCCCCAGCATTTT.

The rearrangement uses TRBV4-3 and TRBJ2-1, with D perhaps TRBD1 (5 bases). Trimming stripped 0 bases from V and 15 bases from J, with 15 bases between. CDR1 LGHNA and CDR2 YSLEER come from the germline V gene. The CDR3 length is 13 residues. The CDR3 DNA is TGCGCCAGCAGCCAAGATAGCCTAAAGGGGCCGTTCTTC. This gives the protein CASSQDSLKGPFF.

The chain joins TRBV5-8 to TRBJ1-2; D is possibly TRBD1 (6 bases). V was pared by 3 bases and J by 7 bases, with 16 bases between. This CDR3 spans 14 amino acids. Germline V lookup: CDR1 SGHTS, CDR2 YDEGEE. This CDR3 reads CASSYGGLSAGYTF. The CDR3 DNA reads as TGTGCCAGCAGCTACGGGGGCCTTTCTGCTGGCTACACCTTC.

The CDR3 DNA reads TGTGCCACCAGCAGAGGAATGGTCTCATCGGCTGAAGCTTTCTTT. Its protein is CATSRGMVSSAEAFF. The rearrangement links TRBV15 to TRBJ1-1; no firm D call. The ends were cut back, 1 base at V and 6 bases at J, with 15 bases in the middle. CDR3 length equals 15 residues. The V gene's germline CDR1 is LNHNV and CDR2 YYDKDF (reference sequence).

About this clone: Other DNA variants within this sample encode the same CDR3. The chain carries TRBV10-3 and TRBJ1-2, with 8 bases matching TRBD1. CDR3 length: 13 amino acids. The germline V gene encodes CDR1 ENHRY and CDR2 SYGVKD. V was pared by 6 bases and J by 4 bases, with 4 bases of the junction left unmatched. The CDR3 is CAIREQGVYGYTF. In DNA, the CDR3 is TGTGCCATCAGGGAACAGGGGGTCTATGGCTACACCTTC.

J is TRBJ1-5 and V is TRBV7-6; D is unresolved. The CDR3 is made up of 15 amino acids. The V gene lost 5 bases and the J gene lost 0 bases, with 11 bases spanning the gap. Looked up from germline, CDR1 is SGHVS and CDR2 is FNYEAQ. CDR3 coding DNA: TGTGCCAGCAGCCTAGAGCCACTTAGCAATCAGCCCCAGCATTTT. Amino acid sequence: CASSLEPLSNQPQHF. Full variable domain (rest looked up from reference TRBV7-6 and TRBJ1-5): GAGVSQSPRYKVTKRGQDVALRCDPISGHVSLYWYRQALGQGPEFLTYFNYEAQQDKSGLPNDRFSAERPEGSISTLTIQRTEQRDSAMYRCASSLEPLSNQPQHFGDGTRLSIL.

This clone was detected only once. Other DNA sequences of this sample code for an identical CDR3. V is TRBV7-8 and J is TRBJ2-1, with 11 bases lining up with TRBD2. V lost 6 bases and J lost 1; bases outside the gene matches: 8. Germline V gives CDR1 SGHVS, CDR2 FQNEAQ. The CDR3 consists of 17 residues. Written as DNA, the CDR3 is TGTGCCAGCAGTCCAGGTTTAGCGGGAGGGTCCTACAATGAGCAGTTCTTC. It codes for CASSPGLAGGSYNEQFF.

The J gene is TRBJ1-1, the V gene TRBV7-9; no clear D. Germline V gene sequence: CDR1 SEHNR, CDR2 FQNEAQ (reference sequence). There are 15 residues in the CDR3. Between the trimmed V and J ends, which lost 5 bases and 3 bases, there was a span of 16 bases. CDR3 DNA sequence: TGTGCCAGCAGCCCGCCAGTGCCGACGGACACTGAAGCTTTCTTT. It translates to CASSPPVPTDTEAFF. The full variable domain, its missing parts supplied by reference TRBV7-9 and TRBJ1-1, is DTGVSQNPRHKITKRGQNVTFRCDPISEHNRLYWYRQTLGQGPEFLTYFQNEAQLEKSRLLSDRFSAERPKGSFSTLEIQRTEQGDSAMYLCASSPPVPTDTEAFFGQGTRLTVV.

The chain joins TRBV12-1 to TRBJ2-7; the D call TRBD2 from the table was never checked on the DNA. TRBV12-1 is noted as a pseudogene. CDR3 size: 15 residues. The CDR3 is CASSVGTSVSYEQYF. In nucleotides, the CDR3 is TGTGCCAGCAGCGTCGGGACTAGCGTGTCCTACGAGCAGTACTTC.